The entry below describes one T cell receptor (beta chain). Antigen specificity is unknown. TCRdb passed the reads through MiXCR, listing each CDR3 protein once. The profile shows 110,000 to 150,000 distinct CDR3 sequences, more than 25% of them singletons. The data derive from a study of T cell repertoires in cytomegalovirus infection. Notes on the study in general: Dominating the ex vivo response were HLA-C-restricted CMV-specific TCR beta clonotypes.

Germline V gene data show CDR1 as DFQATT and CDR2 as SNEGSKA (reference sequence). After removal of 6 bases from V and 6 bases from J, the junction contained 11 bases not matched to a gene. This CDR3 comprises 14 residues. The chain carries TRBV20-1 and TRBJ1-2; 9 nucleotides line up with TRBD1. Material: CD8+ T cells from cultured PBMCs, obtained from culture after CMV antigen stimulation. The TCR originated in a human donor in good health (CMV status not recorded). Some clones in this sample may be carry-over from other donors' samples. The DNA of the CDR3 is TGCAGTGCGTACCGGGACAGGGACTTGAATGGCTACACCTTC. Protein: CSAYRDRDLNGYTF.